The clone carrying this TCR beta chain appeared once. The sample belongs to a study of shared clonotypes between healthy human individuals. Background on the study: Per donor, CD8 memory used one plate, CD8 naive used two, CD4 memory used three and CD4 naive used three.

Clones were read by immunoSEQ multiplex PCR, and TCRdb kept only the in-frame ones, dropping some. Of 700,000 to 950,000 clones in the sample, 95% to 97% were seen once. Naive-designated CD8 cells lacked CD45RO, were positively enriched for CCR7, and omitted terminally differentiated effector memory CD45RA+ cells. The trim removed 1 base at V and 3 bases at J, leaving 9 bases unmatched. In germline, CDR1 is MGHRA, CDR2 YSYEKL. The CDR3 extends over 17 amino acids. The chain carries TRBV4-1 and TRBJ2-7, with 10 nucleotides matching TRBD2. The receptor's source is a man younger than 40 in good health. Material: naive CD8+ T cells sorted from blood. CDR3 bases: TGCGCCAGCAGCCAAGTATCTAGCGGGAGTGGGAACTACGAGCAGTACTTC. Amino acids: CASSQVSSGSGNYEQYF.